This TCR beta chain was captured by sequencing in a study of blood T cell repertoires in COVID-19. The germline V gene has CDR1 SGDLS and CDR2 YYNGEE. Germline trimming cut 3 bases from V and 6 bases from J; bases unmatched to any gene: 5. The CDR3 extends over 13 amino acids. Method: immunoSEQ multiplex PCR; TCRdb's copy keeps in-frame clones and lacks some. The table shows just over 300,000 clones, with more than 75% occurring only once. This clonotype originated in a man aged 25-45 years who had recovered from COVID-19. The specimen sequenced was PBMCs or T cells enriched from blood (not recorded which). The V gene is TRBV9, the J gene TRBJ1-2, with 7 nucleotides matching TRBD1. CDR3 coding DNA: TGTGCCAGCAGCGGGCACAGGGGAGATGGCTACACCTTC. Its protein is CASSGHRGDGYTF.